A selection of T cell receptor beta chains follows, all from one sample in a study of graft-versus-host responses after intestinal transplantation. Antigens for these TCRs are unknown. Produced via immunoSEQ multiplex PCR; TCRdb's table is partial and in-frame only. The sample has tens of thousands of clones, about 91% seen once. This material consisted of unstimulated CD8+ T cells sorted from spleen or lymph node cells, taken before intestinal transplant. The receptors shown here come from a human donor who received an intestinal transplant. Both conserved end residues are part of each CDR3. The D gene is left open where the match is weak. Where a row states a size, it is once, few, many or the class of an expanded clone; other rows omit it.

clone_size: NA
j_call: TRBJ2-7
v_call: TRBV5-1
d_call: TRBD1
cdr3_nt: TGCGCCAGCAGCCCCGGACAGGACCGCCCTTTCTACGAGCAGTACTTC
cdr3_aa: CASSPGQDRPFYEQYF

clone_size: NA
j_call: TRBJ1-4
v_call: TRBV11-2
d_call: TRBD1
cdr3_nt: TGTGCCAGCAGCTTTTCCCCTGACAGGGCCGCAACTAATGAAAAACTGTTTTTT
cdr3_aa: CASSFSPDRAATNEKLFF

clone_size: NA
j_call: TRBJ2-7
v_call: TRBV2
d_call: TRBD2
cdr3_nt: TGTGCCAGCTGGGGACTAGCCGCCTACGAGCAGTACTTC
cdr3_aa: CASWGLAAYEQYF

clone_size: once
j_call: TRBJ1-2
v_call: TRBV21-1
d_call: NA
cdr3_nt: TGTGCCAGCCCCCACCACCTATTCGGGGGAGGCTACACCTTC
cdr3_aa: CASPHHLFGGGYTF

clone_size: once
j_call: TRBJ2-1
v_call: TRBV10-1
d_call: NA
cdr3_nt: TGCGCCAGCCTAAGCAATCGGGACAATGAGCAGTTCTTC
cdr3_aa: CASLSNRDNEQFF

clone_size: NA
j_call: TRBJ2-7
v_call: TRBV5-6
d_call: NA
cdr3_nt: TGTGCCAGCAGCTTGATTAGGGCGGACTCCAGCTACGAGCAGTACTTC
cdr3_aa: CASSLIRADSSYEQYF

clone_size: NA
j_call: TRBJ2-7
v_call: TRBV27
d_call: TRBD1
cdr3_nt: TGTGCCAGCAGTGGTACAGGGGACTACGAGCAGTACTTC
cdr3_aa: CASSGTGDYEQYF

clone_size: NA
j_call: TRBJ1-2
v_call: TRBV25-1
d_call: NA
cdr3_nt: TGTGCCAGTTCATTTACCTTAGACCGGGATGGCTACACCTTC
cdr3_aa: CASSFTLDRDGYTF

clone_size: NA
j_call: TRBJ2-2
v_call: TRBV5-4
d_call: TRBD2
cdr3_nt: TGTGCCAGCAGCACAACTAGCGGGAGGGCCACCGGGGAGCTGTTTTTT
cdr3_aa: CASSTTSGRATGELFF

clone_size: NA
j_call: TRBJ2-3
v_call: TRBV28
d_call: NA
cdr3_nt: TGTGCCAGCAGTTCTCGCTGGACTGACACAGATACGCAGTATTTT
cdr3_aa: CASSSRWTDTDTQYF

clone_size: NA
j_call: TRBJ2-1
v_call: TRBV5-6
d_call: TRBD1
cdr3_nt: TGTGCCAGCAGCTTGCCTGGGACAGGGCCTTACAATGAGCAGTTCTTC
cdr3_aa: CASSLPGTGPYNEQFF

clone_size: NA
j_call: TRBJ2-1
v_call: TRBV7-6
d_call: NA
cdr3_nt: TGTGCCAGCAGCTTCGGGAGTAGCTCCTACAATGAGCAGTTCTTC
cdr3_aa: CASSFGSSSYNEQFF

clone_size: NA
j_call: TRBJ2-2
v_call: TRBV2
d_call: NA
cdr3_nt: TGTGCCAGCAGTGTCCCAGGAAACACCGGGGAGCTGTTTTTT
cdr3_aa: CASSVPGNTGELFF

clone_size: NA
j_call: TRBJ2-1
v_call: TRBV4-3
d_call: TRBD1
cdr3_nt: TGCGCCAGCAGCCAGGACCCGGGACAGATTAATGAGCAGTTCTTC
cdr3_aa: CASSQDPGQINEQFF

clone_size: NA
j_call: TRBJ2-7
v_call: TRBV5-4
d_call: NA
cdr3_nt: TGTGCCAGCAGCTCTGGAGAACCGCCGGGGGTCCCCTACGAGCAGTACTTC
cdr3_aa: CASSSGEPPGVPYEQYF

clone_size: NA
j_call: TRBJ1-5
v_call: TRBV28
d_call: NA
cdr3_nt: TGTGCCAGCAGTAGATGGAGACTCTATAGCAATCAGCCCCAGCATTTT
cdr3_aa: CASSRWRLYSNQPQHF

clone_size: few
j_call: TRBJ1-6
v_call: TRBV4-1
d_call: NA
cdr3_nt: TGCGCCAGCAGCCAAGATAGCCGGATGGTCAATTCACCCCTCCACTTT
cdr3_aa: CASSQDSRMVNSPLHF

clone_size: NA
j_call: TRBJ2-6
v_call: TRBV28
d_call: NA
cdr3_nt: TGTGCCAGCAGCCTCACTCTGTCTGGGGCCAACGTCCTGACTTTC
cdr3_aa: CASSLTLSGANVLTF

clone_size: NA
j_call: TRBJ2-2
v_call: TRBV5-6
d_call: NA
cdr3_nt: TGTGCCAGCAGTCTAGGGCGGGCCAACACCGGGGAGCTGTTTTTT
cdr3_aa: CASSLGRANTGELFF

clone_size: NA
j_call: TRBJ2-1
v_call: TRBV2
d_call: TRBD2
cdr3_nt: TGTGCCACCGCTGTCCTAGCGGGAACCTACAATGAGCAGTTCTTC
cdr3_aa: CATAVLAGTYNEQFF

clone_size: NA
j_call: TRBJ2-7
v_call: TRBV10-3
d_call: TRBD2
cdr3_nt: TGTGCCATCAGTGACCCGACAGGGACTAGCGGGAGGCCTCCCTACGAGCAGTACTTC
cdr3_aa: CAISDPTGTSGRPPYEQYF

clone_size: NA
j_call: TRBJ1-2
v_call: TRBV6-1
d_call: TRBD1
cdr3_nt: TGTGCCAGCAGTCCCCGACAGGGAACGACAAATGGCTACACCTTC
cdr3_aa: CASSPRQGTTNGYTF